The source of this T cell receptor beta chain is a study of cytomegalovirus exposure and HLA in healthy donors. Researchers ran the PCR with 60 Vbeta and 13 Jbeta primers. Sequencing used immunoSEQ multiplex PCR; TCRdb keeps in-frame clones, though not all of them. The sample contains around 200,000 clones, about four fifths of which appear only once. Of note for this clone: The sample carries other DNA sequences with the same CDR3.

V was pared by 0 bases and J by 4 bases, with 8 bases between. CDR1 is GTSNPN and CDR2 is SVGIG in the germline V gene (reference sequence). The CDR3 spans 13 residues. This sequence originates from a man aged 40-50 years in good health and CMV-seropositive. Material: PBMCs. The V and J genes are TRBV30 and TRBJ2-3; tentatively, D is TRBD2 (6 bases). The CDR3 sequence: CAWSVRRADTQYF. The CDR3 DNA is TGTGCCTGGAGTGTAAGGAGGGCAGATACGCAGTATTTT.